The rows below give T cell receptor beta chains drawn from one sample of a study of blood T cell repertoires in COVID-19. Only in-frame clones appear in the TCRdb table, and some are missing; sequencing was by immunoSEQ multiplex PCR. The repertoire has 270,000 or so clones, approximately 90% of them found once; the top ten carry approximately 4.2%. What was sequenced was peripheral blood. These receptors were obtained from a man in his forties with acute or convalescent COVID-19. Both conserved end residues are part of each CDR3. D genes are given only for firm matches. The size entry is marked missing in some rows and otherwise reads once, few, many or a size class.

abundance	d_gene	v_gene	len	j_gene	CDR3aa	CDR3nt
.	.	TRBV2	11	TRBJ1-4	CASRISEKLFF	TGTGCCAGCAGGATTAGTGAAAAACTGTTTTTT
.	TRBD1	TRBV7-2	15	TRBJ2-7	CASSLPTGMKNEQYF	TGTGCCAGCAGCTTACCGACAGGGATGAAAAACGAGCAGTACTTC
few	.	TRBV2	14	TRBJ2-7	CASSEAGFSYEQYF	TGTGCCAGCAGTGAAGCGGGCTTCTCCTACGAGCAGTACTTC
.	TRBD1	TRBV7-8	17	TRBJ1-1	CASSPGRQGRWGTEAFF	TGTGCCAGCAGTCCCGGGAGACAGGGGAGATGGGGCACTGAAGCTTTCTTT
.	.	TRBV10-2	15	TRBJ1-6	CASSEFFPEGSPLHF	TGCGCCAGCAGTGAGTTTTTCCCAGAGGGTTCACCCCTCCACTTT
.	.	TRBV27	14	TRBJ1-2	CASSAQGLSYGYTF	TGTGCCAGCAGTGCCCAGGGGTTGAGCTATGGCTACACCTTC
once	.	TRBV29-1	14	TRBJ1-1	CSATLVRASTEAFF	TGCAGCGCTACCCTGGTCAGGGCAAGCACTGAAGCTTTCTTT
.	.	TRBV11-1	14	TRBJ2-7	CASSTGALSYEQYF	TGTGCCAGCAGCACAGGAGCTCTATCCTACGAGCAGTACTTC
.	.	TRBV18	15	TRBJ2-7	CASSPSPGDSYEQYF	TGTGCCAGCTCACCTTCCCCGGGGGATTCCTACGAGCAGTACTTC
.	.	TRBV2	14	TRBJ1-1	CASSARGPNTEAFF	TGTGCCAGCAGCGCCCGAGGTCCGAACACTGAAGCTTTCTTT
.	.	TRBV13	12	TRBJ2-1	CAGGSGTNEQFF	TGTGCCGGGGGGTCGGGGACCAATGAGCAGTTCTTC
.	TRBD2	TRBV5-6	15	TRBJ2-7	CASSWAPGGSYEQYF	TGTGCCAGCAGCTGGGCCCCGGGAGGTTCTTACGAGCAGTACTTC
once	TRBD1	TRBV29-1	14	TRBJ1-2	CSVVPRETGNGYTF	TGCAGCGTTGTCCCCCGAGAGACAGGGAACGGCTACACCTTC
.	.	TRBV6-5	15	TRBJ2-3	CASSLWGGAADTQYF	TGTGCCAGCAGCCTGTGGGGGGGGGCCGCAGATACGCAGTATTTT
.	.	TRBV5-1	13	TRBJ2-1	CASSITSYNEQFF	TGCGCCAGCAGCATCACATCTTACAATGAGCAGTTCTTC
.	TRBD2	TRBV27	14	TRBJ2-7	CASRDSGGGYEQYF	TGTGCCAGCAGAGATAGCGGGGGGGGCTACGAGCAGTACTTC
.	TRBD1	TRBV7-9	15	TRBJ2-1	CASSSGTGENGEQFF	TGTGCCAGCAGTTCCGGGACAGGGGAAAATGGTGAGCAGTTCTTC
.	TRBD1	TRBV6-1	11	TRBJ2-7	CASSETGQGVF	TGTGCCAGCAGTGAGACCGGACAGGGGGTATTC
few	TRBD1	TRBV9	18	TRBJ2-7	CASSRGQTDLFSSYEQYF	TGTGCCAGCAGCCGGGGACAGACAGACCTGTTTAGTTCCTACGAGCAGTACTTC
.	.	TRBV15	15	TRBJ1-5	CATSTLDQGNQPQHF	TGTGCCACCAGCACTCTTGATCAGGGCAATCAGCCCCAGCATTTT
.	.	TRBV12-3/TRBV12-4	12	TRBJ2-1	CASSLRSGEQFF	TGTGCCAGCAGTCTCCGTTCAGGTGAGCAGTTCTTC
.	.	TRBV4-1	17	TRBJ1-5	CASSLGVGAYSNQPQHF	TGCGCCAGCAGCCTAGGAGTAGGGGCGTATAGCAATCAGCCCCAGCATTTT
few	.	TRBV12-5	13	TRBJ1-5	CASGPPGGRAQHF	TGTGCTAGTGGTCCCCCCGGCGGCCGGGCCCAGCATTTT
few	TRBD1	TRBV19	14	TRBJ1-5	CASSIKGAGQPQHF	TGTGCCAGTAGTATAAAGGGGGCAGGTCAGCCCCAGCATTTT
.	.	TRBV19	14	TRBJ2-7	CASRPGRGEHEQYF	TGTGCCAGTAGGCCGGGCAGGGGGGAACACGAGCAGTACTTC
.	TRBD1	TRBV3-1/TRBV3-2	15	TRBJ1-1	CASSQGAGGNTEAFF	TGTGCCAGCAGCCAAGGGGCAGGGGGGAACACTGAAGCTTTCTTT
.	TRBD2	TRBV2	17	TRBJ2-2	CASSRGLAGAHTGELFF	TGTGCCAGCAGTCGAGGACTAGCGGGGGCCCACACCGGGGAGCTGTTTTTT
.	.	TRBV11-2	17	TRBJ2-2	CASSLAYRGGDTGELFF	TGTGCCAGCAGCTTAGCCTACAGGGGAGGCGACACCGGGGAGCTGTTTTTT
.	.	TRBV5-6	15	TRBJ1-1	CASSPVQGPNTEAFF	TGTGCCAGCAGCCCAGTCCAGGGCCCGAACACTGAAGCTTTCTTT
.	.	TRBV2	14	TRBJ1-1	CASSGAGRLTEAFF	TGTGCCAGCAGTGGGGCGGGGAGGTTGACTGAAGCTTTCTTT
.	TRBD1	TRBV18	13	TRBJ2-7	CASSLQGDGEQYF	TGTGCCAGCTCACTACAGGGGGACGGCGAGCAGTACTTC
.	TRBD1	TRBV12-3/TRBV12-4	13	TRBJ2-7	CASGTGPSLGQYF	TGTGCCAGCGGGACAGGGCCATCCTTAGGGCAGTACTTC
.	.	TRBV6-6	12	TRBJ1-2	CASSSTDYGYTF	TGTGCCAGCAGCTCGACAGACTATGGCTACACCTTC
few	.	TRBV6-2/TRBV6-3	16	TRBJ2-7	CASSYNRQAISYEQYF	TGTGCCAGCAGTTATAATCGACAGGCAATATCCTACGAGCAGTACTTC
.	TRBD2	TRBV7-2	16	TRBJ2-7	CASSLESGRAPYEQYF	TGTGCCAGCAGCTTAGAGAGCGGGAGGGCCCCCTACGAGCAGTACTTC
.	TRBD1	TRBV11-2	15	TRBJ1-1	CASSPKPGQITEAFF	TGTGCCAGCAGCCCCAAACCGGGACAGATCACTGAAGCTTTCTTT